Described below is a single T cell receptor (beta chain) sequence and its context. The antigen remains undetermined. Together with a sample-barcoded 5' primer, a J-beta primer mix was included in a second PCR lasting about 6 to 11 cycles. MiXCR was run by TCRdb on the 5' RACE reads, yielding one entry per CDR3 protein. The sample has 550,000 to 650,000 distinct CDR3 sequences; approximately 30% are singletons. Total RNA extracted from each sample amounted to at least 6 micrograms. These data belong to a study of blood T cells in healthy people across ages. Whole-study results and caveats: While age rose, TCR beta diversity per million T cells dropped in a roughly linear way.

The TCR comes from a woman aged 80 or over in good health. The sequenced sample was blood.

CDR3 loop: CASSLDPSGRTTDTQYF. For the CDR3, the DNA is TGTGCCAGCAGTTTAGACCCTAGCGGGAGGACGACAGATACGCAGTATTTT. The chain couples TRBV28 to TRBJ2-3, with 11 positions matching TRBD2. The ends lost 2 bases at V and 3 bases at J; junction bases unmatched: 7. Per the germline V gene, CDR1 is MDHEN and CDR2 is SYDVKM. The CDR3 has 17 amino acids.